This T cell receptor (beta chain) was recovered during a study of cytomegalovirus exposure and HLA in healthy donors. Notes on this clone: Its antigen is not identified. This CDR3 is also generated by other DNA sequences in the sample.

V was pared by 0 bases and J by 0 bases, with 9 bases of the junction left unmatched. CDR1 and CDR2 (germline): MGHRA, YSYEKL. The CDR3 spans 18 residues. Produced via immunoSEQ multiplex PCR; TCRdb's table is partial and in-frame only. The table records about 57,000 clones, around 92% of them present only once. Notes on the study in general: Reports described diagnosis of cytomegalovirus status by the classifier as highly specific and sensitive.

The TCR originated in a woman under 30 in good health and CMV-seronegative. The sample taken for sequencing was PBMCs. V is TRBV4-1 and J is TRBJ2-7, with 9 bases lining up with TRBD2. The CDR3 sequence: CASSQESSSGASSYEQYF. CDR3 nucleotide sequence: TGCGCCAGCAGCCAAGAAAGTTCTAGCGGGGCAAGCTCCTACGAGCAGTACTTC.